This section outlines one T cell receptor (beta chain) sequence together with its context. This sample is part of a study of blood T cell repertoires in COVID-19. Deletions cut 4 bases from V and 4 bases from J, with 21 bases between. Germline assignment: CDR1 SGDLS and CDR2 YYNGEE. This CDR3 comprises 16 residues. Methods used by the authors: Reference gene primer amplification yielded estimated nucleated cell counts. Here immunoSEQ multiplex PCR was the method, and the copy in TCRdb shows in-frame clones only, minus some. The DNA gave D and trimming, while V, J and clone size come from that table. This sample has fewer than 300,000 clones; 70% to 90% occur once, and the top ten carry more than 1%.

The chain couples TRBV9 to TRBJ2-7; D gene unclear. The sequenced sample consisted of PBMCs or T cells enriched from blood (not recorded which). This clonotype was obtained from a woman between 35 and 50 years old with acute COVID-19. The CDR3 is CASSSGPVLTAYEQYF. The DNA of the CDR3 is TGTGCCAGCAGCTCTGGGCCCGTCCTCACTGCATACGAGCAGTACTTC.